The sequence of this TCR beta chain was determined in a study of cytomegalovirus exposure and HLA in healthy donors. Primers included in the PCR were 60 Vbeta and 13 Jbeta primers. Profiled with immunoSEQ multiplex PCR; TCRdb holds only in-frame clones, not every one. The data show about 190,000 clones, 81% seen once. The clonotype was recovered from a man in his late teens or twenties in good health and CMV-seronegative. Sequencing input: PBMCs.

The CDR3 here is CASSLTTGSTDTQYF. In nucleotides, the CDR3 is TGTGCCAGCAGTCTAACAACAGGGTCAACAGATACGCAGTATTTT. The rearrangement links TRBV11-1 to TRBJ2-3; D perhaps matches TRBD1 (6 bases). The V end was cut by 6 bases, the J end by 3 bases, with 16 bases between. The CDR3 contains 15 residues. Per the germline V gene, CDR1 is SGHAT and CDR2 is FQDESV (reference sequence).